Listed below are T cell receptor beta chains from one sample, sequenced in a study of cytomegalovirus exposure and HLA in healthy donors. Repertoires were generated with immunoSEQ multiplex PCR, while TCRdb's copy carries only in-frame clones and drops some. Here the sample spans 250,000 or so clones, around nine tenths being singletons. Sequenced sample: PBMCs. The receptors were gathered from a man between 18 and 29 years old in good health and CMV-seronegative. CDR3s include the opening cysteine and the closing phenylalanine or tryptophan. The order of the fields is J gene, clone size, V gene, D gene, CDR3 length, CDR3 DNA, CDR3 protein. D genes are given only for firm matches. Part of the rows lack a size; the others show once, few, many or a class for expanded clones.

TRBJ2-1 | - | TRBV7-2 | TRBD1 | 13 | TGTGCCAGCAGCGTAGGACAGGCCAATGAGCAGTTCTTC | CASSVGQANEQFF
TRBJ2-1 | - | TRBV7-9 | TRBD1 | 16 | TGTGCCAGCAGCTCCGAGGGGACAGGTTCCTACAATGAGCAGTTCTTC | CASSSEGTGSYNEQFF
TRBJ1-2 | - | TRBV5-6 | - | 12 | TGTGCCAGCAGCCTTACAGGGAATGGCTACACCTTC | CASSLTGNGYTF
TRBJ1-6 | - | TRBV9 | TRBD1 | 13 | TGTGCCAGCAGCGTAGCGATGCAGGGGGCCCTCCACTTT | CASSVAMQGALHF
TRBJ2-7 | - | TRBV7-2 | - | 17 | TGTGCCAGCAGCTTGAGCCCGCGGCGGGGCGATCTCTACGAGCAGTACTTC | CASSLSPRRGDLYEQYF
TRBJ1-4 | - | TRBV6-6 | TRBD1 | 15 | TGTGCCAGCAGCCCATTCCGGGACAGGGATGAAAAACTGTTTTTT | CASSPFRDRDEKLFF
TRBJ1-5 | - | TRBV27 | TRBD1 | 15 | TGTGCCAGCAGCAGAACAGGGGCGAGGAATCAGCCCCAGCATTTT | CASSRTGARNQPQHF
TRBJ1-5 | few | TRBV28 | TRBD1 | 18 | TGTGCCAGCAGTCAAGGCCAATTGACAGGGGGCTTCAATCAGCCCCAGCATTTT | CASSQGQLTGGFNQPQHF
TRBJ2-4 | once | TRBV5-6 | - | 15 | TGTGCCAGCAGCTTGGGGAGGCTGGAGGGGAACATTCAGTACTTC | CASSLGRLEGNIQYF
TRBJ1-2 | - | TRBV28 | - | 12 | TGTGCCAGCAGTAAAGGGGGCTATGGCTACACCTTC | CASSKGGYGYTF
TRBJ1-4 | - | TRBV28 | - | 14 | TGTGCCAGCAGGGAGGGGCAGCTTAATGAAAAACTGTTTTTT | CASREGQLNEKLFF
TRBJ2-1 | - | TRBV7-2 | TRBD2 | 15 | TGTGCCAGCAGCTTAGTTACTAGCGGAAGCAATGAGCAGTTCTTC | CASSLVTSGSNEQFF
TRBJ2-1 | - | TRBV2 | TRBD2 | 13 | TGTGCCATCTCGGGACTAGCTTACAATGAGCAGTTCTTC | CAISGLAYNEQFF
TRBJ1-4 | - | TRBV9 | TRBD1 | 14 | TGTGCCAGCAGCCCAGGGGGCTGGGGTGAAAAACTGTTTTTT | CASSPGGWGEKLFF
TRBJ2-3 | - | TRBV29-1 | TRBD2 | 14 | TGCAGCGTGGGTCTGCGGGGGGATGCAGATACGCAGTATTTT | CSVGLRGDADTQYF
TRBJ2-7 | - | TRBV27 | - | 13 | TGTGCCAGCAGTTTTGCGGTTACCTACGAGCAGTACTTC | CASSFAVTYEQYF
TRBJ2-1 | - | TRBV6-6 | - | 16 | TGTGCCAGCAGTTACGGGGCGGGGATCACCTACAATGAGCAGTTCTTC | CASSYGAGITYNEQFF
TRBJ1-6 | - | TRBV28 | - | 17 | TGTGCCAGTGAAAAACAGGGCTTCGGGATTAATAATTCACCCCTCCACTTT | CASEKQGFGINNSPLHF
TRBJ2-1 | - | TRBV1 | - | 13 | TGCATCCCCGGGGAGGCTTCCTACAATGAGCAGTTCTTC | CIPGEASYNEQFF
TRBJ1-1 | - | TRBV28 | - | 15 | TGTGCCAGCAGTTTAATTTACGTCGGCGGGACTGAAGCTTTCTTT | CASSLIYVGGTEAFF
TRBJ1-5 | - | TRBV28 | - | 14 | TGTGCCAGCAGGTCCGGGGGGGGCACCCAGCCCCAGCATTTT | CASRSGGGTQPQHF
TRBJ1-4 | - | TRBV5-1 | - | 15 | TGCGCCAGCAGCTTGGATTGGGACAATGGTGAAAAACTGTTTTTT | CASSLDWDNGEKLFF
TRBJ2-2 | - | TRBV6-1 | - | 14 | TGTGCCGGCCGTTTTGGGCCGGACACCGGGGAGCTGTTTTTT | CAGRFGPDTGELFF
TRBJ1-1 | - | TRBV4-3 | - | 18 | TGCGCCAGCAGAAGGGTCCGGGGTACGTCTGGAGTCGGCACTGAAGCTTTCTTT | CASRRVRGTSGVGTEAFF
TRBJ2-1 | once | TRBV4-1 | TRBD2 | 15 | TGCGCCAGCAGCCAAGGTGGGACTAGCGCCTATGAGCAGTTCTTC | CASSQGGTSAYEQFF
TRBJ1-3 | - | TRBV18 | - | 16 | TGTGCCAGCTCACCATCGCTAGGACAGCTCGGAAACACCATATATTTT | CASSPSLGQLGNTIYF
TRBJ2-3 | - | TRBV28 | - | 15 | TGTGCCAGCAGTTTAGGAGCGGGCGCCACAGATACGCAGTATTTT | CASSLGAGATDTQYF
TRBJ1-5 | - | TRBV21-1 | - | 17 | TGTGCCAGCAGCCCACTCCGGGACAGGGTTCGCGATCAGCCCCAGCATTTT | CASSPLRDRVRDQPQHF
TRBJ2-3 | - | TRBV6-6 | - | 14 | TGTGCCAGCAGTTACGTACGGTTTGAAGATACGCAGTATTTT | CASSYVRFEDTQYF
TRBJ2-7 | - | TRBV7-9 | TRBD1 | 14 | TGTGCCAGCAGCTTAGCGGGACAGCCCTACGAGCAGTACTTC | CASSLAGQPYEQYF
TRBJ1-5 | - | TRBV6-1 | - | 17 | TGTGCCAGCAGTGAAGCGGCCCGGGTGTATAGCAATCAGCCCCAGCATTTT | CASSEAARVYSNQPQHF
TRBJ2-5 | - | TRBV5-1 | TRBD1 | 14 | TGCGCCAGCAGCTCGCAGGGGGCCGGGAAGACCCAGTACTTC | CASSSQGAGKTQYF
TRBJ2-1 | - | TRBV5-1 | TRBD2 | 15 | TGCGCCAGCAGTCCCGGGACTAGCGGTAACAATGAGCAGTTCTTC | CASSPGTSGNNEQFF
TRBJ2-1 | - | TRBV4-2 | TRBD2 | 17 | TGTGCCAGCAGCCAAGATACTAGCGGGGGTAAAATGGGGGAGCAGTTCTTC | CASSQDTSGGKMGEQFF
TRBJ2-7 | - | TRBV4-3 | TRBD1 | 16 | TGCGCCAGCAGCCAAGATTTGTGGGACAGGGGGCAAGAGCAGTACTTC | CASSQDLWDRGQEQYF
TRBJ1-2 | - | TRBV5-4 | TRBD1 | 15 | TGTGCCAGCAGCTTGTATACAGGGGGCGTCTATGGCTACACCTTC | CASSLYTGGVYGYTF
TRBJ2-7 | - | TRBV6-5 | TRBD2 | 14 | TGTGCCAGCAGTGCACCTAGCGGTTCCTACGAGCAGTACTTC | CASSAPSGSYEQYF
TRBJ1-5 | - | TRBV7-2 | TRBD1 | 15 | TGTGCCAGCAGCCCCGGGACAGGTAACTATCAGCCCCAGCATTTT | CASSPGTGNYQPQHF
TRBJ2-2 | few | TRBV2 | TRBD1 | 15 | TGTGCCAGCAGCCAACAGGGGATAAACACCGGGGAGCTGTTTTTT | CASSQQGINTGELFF
TRBJ2-7 | once | TRBV7-9 | - | 15 | TGTGCCAGCATACCCCCGGCGGGACAGACCTACGAGCAGTACTTC | CASIPPAGQTYEQYF
TRBJ2-7 | - | TRBV18 | - | 16 | TGTGCCAGCTCACCGTACGCGACTCGAACACCGTACGAGCAGTACTTC | CASSPYATRTPYEQYF
TRBJ2-6 | - | TRBV19 | TRBD1 | 17 | TGTGCCAGTAGGAGCGGGGACAGGGCGTCTGGGGCCAACGTCCTGACTTTC | CASRSGDRASGANVLTF
TRBJ1-5 | - | TRBV6-1 | - | 15 | TGTGCCAGCAGTGAAGCGGTAGAACAGAATCAGCCCCAGCATTTT | CASSEAVEQNQPQHF
TRBJ2-7 | - | TRBV19 | TRBD1 | 13 | TGTGCCAGTAGTATTGGGACAGGCCACGAGCAGTACTTC | CASSIGTGHEQYF
TRBJ2-2 | - | TRBV5-1 | - | 15 | TGCGCCAGCAGACGACTCCCGACTGACACCGGGGAGCTGTTTTTT | CASRRLPTDTGELFF
TRBJ2-7 | - | TRBV5-1 | TRBD2 | 15 | TGCGCCAGCAGCTTACTAGCGGGAGGGCCCCACGAGCAGTACTTC | CASSLLAGGPHEQYF